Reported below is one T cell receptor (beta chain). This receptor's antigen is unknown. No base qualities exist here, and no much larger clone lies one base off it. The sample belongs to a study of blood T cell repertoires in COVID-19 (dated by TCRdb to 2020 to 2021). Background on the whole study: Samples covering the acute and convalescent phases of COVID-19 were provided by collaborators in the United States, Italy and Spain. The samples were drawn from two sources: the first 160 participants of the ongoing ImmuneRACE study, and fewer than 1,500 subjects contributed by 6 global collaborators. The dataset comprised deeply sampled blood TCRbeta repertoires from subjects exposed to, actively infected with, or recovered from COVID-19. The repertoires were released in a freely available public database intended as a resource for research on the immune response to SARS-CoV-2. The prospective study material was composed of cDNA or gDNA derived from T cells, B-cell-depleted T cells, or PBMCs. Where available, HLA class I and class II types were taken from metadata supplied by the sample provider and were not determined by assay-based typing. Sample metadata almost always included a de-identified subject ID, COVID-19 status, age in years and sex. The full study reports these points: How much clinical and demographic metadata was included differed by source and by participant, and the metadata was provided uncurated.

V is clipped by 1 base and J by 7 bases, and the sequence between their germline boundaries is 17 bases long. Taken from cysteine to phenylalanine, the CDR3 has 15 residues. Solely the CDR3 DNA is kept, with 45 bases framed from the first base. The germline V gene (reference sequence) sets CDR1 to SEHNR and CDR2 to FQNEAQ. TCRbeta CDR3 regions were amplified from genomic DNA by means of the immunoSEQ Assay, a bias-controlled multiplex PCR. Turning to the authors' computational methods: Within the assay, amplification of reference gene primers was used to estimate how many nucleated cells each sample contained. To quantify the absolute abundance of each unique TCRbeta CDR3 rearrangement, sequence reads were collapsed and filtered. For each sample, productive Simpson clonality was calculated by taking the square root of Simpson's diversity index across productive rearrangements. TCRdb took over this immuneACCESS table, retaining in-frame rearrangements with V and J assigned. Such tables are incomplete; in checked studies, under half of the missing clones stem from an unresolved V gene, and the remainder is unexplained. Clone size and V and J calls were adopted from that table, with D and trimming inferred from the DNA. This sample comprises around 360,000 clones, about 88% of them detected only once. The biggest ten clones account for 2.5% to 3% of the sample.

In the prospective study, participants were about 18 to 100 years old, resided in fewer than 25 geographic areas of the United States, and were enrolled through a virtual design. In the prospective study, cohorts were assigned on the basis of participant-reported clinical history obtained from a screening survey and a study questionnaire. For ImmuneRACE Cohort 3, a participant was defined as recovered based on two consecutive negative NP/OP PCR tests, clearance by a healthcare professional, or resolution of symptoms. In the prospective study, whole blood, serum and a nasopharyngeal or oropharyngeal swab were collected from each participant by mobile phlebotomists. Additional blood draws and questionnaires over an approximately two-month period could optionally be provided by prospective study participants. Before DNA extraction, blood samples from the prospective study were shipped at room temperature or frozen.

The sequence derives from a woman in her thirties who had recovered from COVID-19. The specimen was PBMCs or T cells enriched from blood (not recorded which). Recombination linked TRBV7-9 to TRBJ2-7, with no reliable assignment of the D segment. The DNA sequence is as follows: TGTGCCAGCAGCTTAGAGATGCACGGCCCAGGTGAGCAGTACTTC. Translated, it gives CASSLEMHGPGEQYF.